These 32 T cell receptor beta chains originate from one sample sequenced in a study of blood T cell repertoires in COVID-19. The table came from immunoSEQ multiplex PCR; TCRdb's copy has only in-frame clones and leaves some out. This table holds hundreds of thousands of clones, 85% found once. The sample was PBMCs or T cells enriched from blood (not recorded which). These receptors all come from a middle-aged man who had recovered from COVID-19.

The J gene is TRBJ2-5, the V gene TRBV28; 8 bases agree with TRBD1. The ends lost 5 bases at V and 2 bases at J; junction bases unmatched: 10. The CDR3 covers 16 residues. Per the germline V gene, CDR1 is MDHEN and CDR2 is SYDVKM. CDR3 DNA: TGTGCCAGCAGTCCGCACCCCAGGACAGGGCAAGAGACCCAGTACTTC. Protein product: CASSPHPRTGQETQYF.

The chain employs TRBV15 and TRBJ1-2; 8 nucleotides line up with TRBD1. The CDR3 is 14 residues long. The V gene end was trimmed by 2 bases and the J gene end by 3 bases; junction bases not matched to a gene: 2. CDR1 is LNHNV and CDR2 is YYDKDF in the germline V gene (reference sequence). The DNA of the CDR3 is TGTGCCACCAGCAGACAGACAGGGGACTATGGCTACACCTTC. This gives the protein CATSRQTGDYGYTF.

The genes are TRBV10-3 and TRBJ1-1; TRBD1 agrees at 7 bases. There are 15 residues in the CDR3. V lost 8 bases to trimming and J lost 6 bases; unmatched junction nucleotides: 15. In germline, CDR1 is ENHRY, CDR2 SYGVKD. The CDR3 coding sequence is TGTGCCATCGCCAATAAGGGGCAGGGGGACGCTGAAGCTTTCTTT. It codes for CAIANKGQGDAEAFF.

The chain recombines TRBV9 with TRBJ2-1; 9 bases are shared with TRBD1. The CDR3 contains 16 residues. With V trimmed by 2 bases and J by 9 bases, 12 bases remained unmatched. Germline V gene lookup returns CDR1 SGDLS and CDR2 YYNGEE. Here the CDR3 reads CASSVSPDRGWGEQFF. The CDR3 region has the DNA TGTGCCAGCAGCGTTTCCCCGGACAGGGGTTGGGGTGAGCAGTTCTTC.

The genes are TRBV14 and TRBJ1-1, with 9 bases identical to TRBD1. Germline trimming cut 4 bases from V and 11 bases from J; bases unmatched to any gene: 5. Germline-derived CDR1 and CDR2 are SGHDN and FVKESK. The CDR3 contains 12 residues. The CDR3 nucleotides are TGTGCCAGCAGCCCCTGGACAGGGGATGCTTTCTTT. It translates to CASSPWTGDAFF.

This chain connects TRBV5-1 to TRBJ1-2; D perhaps matches TRBD1 (5 bases). Germline V gene data show CDR1 as SGHRS and CDR2 as YFSETQ. The CDR3 has 15 residues. Deletions cut 3 bases from V and 7 bases from J, with 19 bases between. CDR3 loop: CASSSNAGTDSGYTF. CDR3 nucleotide sequence: TGCGCCAGCAGCTCGAACGCGGGGACCGACAGTGGCTACACCTTC.

This chain links TRBV7-2 with TRBJ2-2; 9 nucleotides agree with TRBD2. Germline V gene lookup returns CDR1 SGHTA and CDR2 FQGNSA. With 7 bases clipped from V and 6 bases from J, the junction kept 9 bases outside the gene matches. The CDR3 runs to 15 residues. The CDR3 sequence is CASIPIAGVAGELFF. CDR3 DNA sequence: TGTGCCAGCATCCCCATAGCGGGAGTGGCCGGGGAGCTGTTTTTT. The full variable domain, rest sourced from reference TRBV7-2 and TRBJ2-2, is GAGVSQSPSNKVTEKGKDVELRCDPISGHTALYWYRQSLGQGLEFLIYFQGNSAPDKSGLPSDRFSAERTGGSVSTLTIQRTQQEDSAVYLCASIPIAGVAGELFFGEGSRLTVL.

V usage is TRBV28 and J usage is TRBJ2-5; 10 nucleotides align to TRBD2. Germline V gene lookup returns CDR1 MDHEN and CDR2 SYDVKM. The ends lost 5 bases at V and 5 bases at J; junction bases unmatched: 8. The CDR3 is 15 residues long. CDR3 protein: CASSPIAGGSETQYF. The CDR3 bases are TGTGCCAGCAGTCCCATAGCGGGAGGTAGCGAGACCCAGTACTTC.

The CDR3 loop is CASSGLGGMNTEAFF. The CDR3 bases are TGTGCCAGCAGCGGACTCGGGGGAATGAACACTGAAGCTTTCTTT. The rearrangement uses TRBV7-2 and TRBJ1-1; TRBD1 might be the D (5 bases). Trimming cost V 5 bases and J 0 bases, with 13 bases left between them. CDR1 is SGHTA and CDR2 is FQGNSA in the germline V gene. CDR3 length: 15 amino acids.

The V gene is TRBV28, the J gene TRBJ1-2; unclear D gene. Germline loops: CDR1 MDHEN, CDR2 SYDVKM. V lost 3 bases, J lost 3 bases, and 17 bases lay in between. There are 16 residues in the CDR3. The CDR3 is CASSLGSERGHYGYTF. The CDR3 coding sequence is TGTGCCAGCAGTTTGGGGTCAGAGCGCGGGCACTATGGCTACACCTTC.

This clone has just one count. The chain links TRBV12-5 to TRBJ1-2, with 7 bases lining up with TRBD1. The J segment lost 4 bases and the V segment lost 6 bases, leaving 8 bases of the junction unmatched. The CDR3 covers 14 residues. Germline V lookup: CDR1 LGHNT, CDR2 FRNRAP. The CDR3 loop is CASGATGFVYGYTF. The CDR3 nucleotides read TGTGCTAGTGGGGCGACAGGGTTTGTCTATGGCTACACCTTC. Combining the CDR3 with reference TRBV12-5 and TRBJ1-2 gives the whole variable domain DARVTQTPRHKVTEMGQEVTMRCQPILGHNTVFWYRQTMMQGLELLAYFRNRAPLDDSGMPKDRFSAEMPDATLATLKIQPSEPRDSAVYFCASGATGFVYGYTFGSGTRLTVV.

This chain links TRBV3-1 (or the pseudogene TRBV3-2) with TRBJ2-7; D perhaps matches TRBD2 (7 bases). V was clipped by 4 bases and J by 6 bases, with 16 bases between them. The length of the CDR3 is 14 residues. Germline values: CDR1 LGHDT, CDR2 YNNKEL (reference sequence). CDR3 sequence: CASSPGGGGREQYF. CDR3 in DNA: TGTGCCAGCAGCCCGGGAGGAGGGGGGCGCGAGCAGTACTTC.

V gene TRBV5-4 combines with J gene TRBJ2-7; D might be TRBD1 (6 bases). The CDR3 runs 13 residues. The V end lost 0 bases, the J end lost 5 bases, and 9 bases lay between the germline ends. Germline V gene sequence: CDR1 SGHNT, CDR2 YYREEE (reference sequence). This chain's CDR3 is CASSLGGGDEQYF. The CDR3 coding sequence is TGTGCCAGCAGCTTGGGTGGGGGCGACGAGCAGTACTTC. Based on the CDR3 plus reference TRBV5-4 and TRBJ2-7, the full variable domain is ETGVTQSPTHLIKTRGQQVTLRCSSQSGHNTVSWYQQALGQGPQFIFQYYREEENGRGNFPPRFSGLQFPNYSSELNVNALELDDSALYLCASSLGGGDEQYFGPGTRLTVT.

This clone has a handful of counts. The J gene is TRBJ1-5, the V gene TRBV28; 9 nucleotides match TRBD1. The CDR3 loop spans 14 amino acids. In germline, CDR1 is MDHEN, CDR2 SYDVKM. The J segment lost 6 bases and the V segment lost 6 bases, leaving 6 bases of the junction unmatched. The CDR3 protein is CASRLTGGSQPQHF. The DNA for the CDR3 is TGTGCCAGCAGGTTAACAGGGGGCAGTCAGCCCCAGCATTTT.

The V gene is TRBV4-1, the J gene TRBJ1-1, with D tentatively TRBD1 (5 bases). The CDR3 is made up of 17 amino acids. Trimming took off 1 base at V and 1 base at J, with 16 bases between the two ends. Germline V CDR1 and CDR2: MGHRA, YSYEKL. The CDR3 DNA is TGCGCCAGCAGCCAAGTAGCGGGGAGAGGGGCGAACACTGAAGCTTTCTTT. It codes for CASSQVAGRGANTEAFF.

This clone was found once. V and J are TRBV19 and TRBJ2-3, with a weak D call TRBD1 (5 bases). Looked up from germline, CDR1 is LNHDA and CDR2 is SQIVND (reference sequence). Deletions cut 3 bases from V and 2 bases from J, with 18 bases between. This CDR3 is 17 amino acids long. Here the CDR3 DNA reads TGTGCCAGTAGTATGAAGGGGTTGGCAGCCCCCACAGATACGCAGTATTTT. Residues: CASSMKGLAAPTDTQYF.

The chain employs TRBV9 and TRBJ2-1; D remains unclear. Germline V lookup: CDR1 SGDLS, CDR2 YYNGEE. This CDR3 has 16 amino acids. V was pared by 0 bases and J by 0 bases, with 10 bases between. The CDR3 DNA reads as TGTGCCAGCAGCGTAGACGGAGATAGCTCCTACAATGAGCAGTTCTTC. It is translated as CASSVDGDSSYNEQFF.

The rearrangement joins TRBV6-5 to TRBJ2-3, with TRBD2 identical over 8 bases. V gave up 5 bases and J gave up 6 bases; unmatched junction bases: 7. There are 14 residues in the CDR3. Germline CDR1 MNHEY, CDR2 SVGAGI. The CDR3, as DNA: TGTGCCAGCAGTCCAGGACTAGCTGCGGATACGCAGTATTTT. Protein: CASSPGLAADTQYF.

The chain joins TRBV12-3 or TRBV12-4 to TRBJ2-1; 16 nucleotides match TRBD2. Germline trimming cut 6 bases from V and 14 bases from J; bases unmatched to any gene: 4. The CDR3 loop spans 13 amino acids. The CDR3 loop reads CASRGGTSGREFF. The CDR3 bases are TGTGCCAGCAGAGGGGGGACTAGCGGGAGGGAGTTCTTC.

This chain uses TRBV10-3 with TRBJ2-3; D might be TRBD2 (6 bases). CDR1 and CDR2 (germline): ENHRY, SYGVKD. V lost 3 bases, J lost 3 bases, and 7 bases lay in between. The CDR3 totals 13 residues. Written as DNA, the CDR3 is TGTGCCATCAGTGAAGGGACTACAGATACGCAGTATTTT. It encodes CAISEGTTDTQYF.

This chain joins TRBV29-1 and TRBJ2-1; D uncertain. Germline V gene data show CDR1 as SQVTM and CDR2 as ANQGSEA. Trimming removed 6 bases from V and 6 bases from J, with 15 bases in between. This CDR3 is built from 13 residues. CDR3 coding DNA: TGCAGCGTAGCAAACAGTAATATCAATGAGCAGTTCTTC. Residues: CSVANSNINEQFF.

The genes are TRBV2 and TRBJ2-7; the D gene is possibly TRBD2 (6 bases). Germline lookup yields CDR1 SNHLY and CDR2 FYNNEI. CDR3 size: 15 residues. Deletions cut 2 bases from V and 2 bases from J, with 13 bases between. The DNA of the CDR3 is TGTGCCAGCAGTGAAACCGGGAGAGGGGCCTACGAGCAGTACTTC. It translates to CASSETGRGAYEQYF.

The gene calls are TRBV19 and TRBJ1-5, with a weak D call TRBD1 (5 bases). Germline CDR1 is LNHDA and CDR2 is SQIVND (reference sequence). The CDR3 sequence is 15 residues long. The V and J ends lost 3 bases and 2 bases respectively, with 11 bases between them. The CDR3 here is CASSINGGGNQPQHF. The CDR3 bases are TGTGCCAGTAGTATTAATGGGGGGGGCAATCAGCCCCAGCATTTT.

The V call is TRBV7-2, the J call TRBJ2-1; TRBD2 agrees at 9 bases. Germline V gene sequence: CDR1 SGHTA, CDR2 FQGNSA. Unmatched junction bases numbered 7, after V lost 1 base and J lost 9 bases. The CDR3 totals 15 residues. In DNA, the CDR3 is TGTGCCAGCAGCTTAGTGTCTAGCGGGATTGGTGAGCAGTTCTTC. This sequence encodes CASSLVSSGIGEQFF.

The gene calls are TRBV20-1 and TRBJ2-7; 7 bases align to TRBD2. V trimming: 5 bases; J trimming: 6 bases; junction bases outside the gene matches: 4. The CDR3 is 11 residues long. The V gene's germline CDR1 is DFQATT and CDR2 SNEGSKA (reference sequence). The CDR3 DNA reads as TGCAGTGCTGGGCAGCGGGGCGAGCAGTACTTC. This encodes CSAGQRGEQYF.

The chain couples TRBV28 to TRBJ1-4; D possibly corresponds to TRBD1 (5 bases). Trimming shortened V by 2 bases and J by 7 bases, and 14 bases separated the two germline ends. Germline loops: CDR1 MDHEN, CDR2 SYDVKM. CDR3 length equals 15 residues. The CDR3 sequence: CASSLRQDMGEKLFF. The CDR3 DNA reads TGTGCCAGCAGTTTAAGGCAGGACATGGGTGAAAAACTGTTTTTT.

The CDR3 loop is CASSAGGLVGSSEQFF. CDR3 DNA: TGTGCCAGCAGTGCAGGGGGGCTAGTGGGGTCGAGTGAGCAGTTCTTC. The chain employs TRBV6-4 and TRBJ2-1; maybe TRBD1 (7 bases). The CDR3 is 16 residues long. Germline CDR1 and CDR2: MRHNA and SNTAGT. V lost 4 bases, J lost 9 bases, and 22 bases lay in between.

The chain has TRBV7-9 and TRBJ1-4; D not certain. V shed 5 bases and J shed 2 bases, with 12 bases lying between them. This CDR3 is built from 15 residues. The germline V gene has CDR1 SEHNR and CDR2 FQNEAQ (reference sequence). The CDR3 nucleotides read TGTGCCAGCAGCCGCATGCAGGTGACTAATGAAAAACTGTTTTTT. It specifies CASSRMQVTNEKLFF. The entire variable domain, with the rest obtained from reference TRBV7-9 and TRBJ1-4, is as follows: DTGVSQNPRHKITKRGQNVTFRCDPISEHNRLYWYRQTLGQGPEFLTYFQNEAQLEKSRLLSDRFSAERPKGSFSTLEIQRTEQGDSAMYLCASSRMQVTNEKLFFGSGTQLSVL.

V gene TRBV28 combines with J gene TRBJ1-1; 7 bases are a match to TRBD1. The length of the CDR3 is 13 residues. V trimming: 3 bases; J trimming: 3 bases; junction bases outside the gene matches: 1. CDR1 is MDHEN and CDR2 is SYDVKM in the germline V gene. This CDR3 is CASSFTGDTEAFF. CDR3 bases: TGTGCCAGCAGTTTCACAGGGGACACTGAAGCTTTCTTT.

This chain uses TRBV3-1 (or the pseudogene TRBV3-2) with TRBJ2-2, with D hard to call. V was shortened by 4 bases and J by 8 bases, with 11 bases between the two germline ends. The CDR3 is 13 residues long. Germline CDR1 is LGHDT and CDR2 is YNNKEL (reference sequence). The CDR3 DNA is TGTGCCAGCAGCCCCCAGGTAAAGGGGGAGCTGTTTTTT. Translated: CASSPQVKGELFF.

This chain connects TRBV28 to TRBJ2-3; D is perhaps TRBD2 (5 bases). The CDR3 loop spans 15 amino acids. V was cut by 3 bases and J by 0 bases, with 10 bases left in between. CDR1 and CDR2 (germline): MDHEN, SYDVKM. Here the CDR3 reads CASSFGRPSTDTQYF. CDR3 coding DNA: TGTGCCAGCAGTTTTGGGAGACCGAGCACAGATACGCAGTATTTT.

This chain links TRBV20-1 with TRBJ2-7; weak D call: TRBD2 (6 bases). In germline, CDR1 is DFQATT, CDR2 SNEGSKA (reference sequence). With 4 bases removed from V and 5 bases from J, the gap between germline ends came to 9 bases. The CDR3 has 11 amino acids. The CDR3 bases are TGCAGTGCTATGGGGGGAGACGAGCAGTACTTC. Amino acids: CSAMGGDEQYF.